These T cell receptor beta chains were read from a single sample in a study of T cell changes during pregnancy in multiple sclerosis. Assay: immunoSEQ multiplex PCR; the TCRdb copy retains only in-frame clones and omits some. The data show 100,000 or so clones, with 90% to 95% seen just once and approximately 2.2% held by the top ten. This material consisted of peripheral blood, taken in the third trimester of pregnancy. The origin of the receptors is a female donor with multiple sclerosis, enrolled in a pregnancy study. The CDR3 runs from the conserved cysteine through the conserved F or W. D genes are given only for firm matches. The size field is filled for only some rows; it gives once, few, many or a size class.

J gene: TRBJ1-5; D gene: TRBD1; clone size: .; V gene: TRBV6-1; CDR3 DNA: TGTGCCAGCAGAGACAGGGGGTCGGGCAATCAGCCCCAGCATTTT; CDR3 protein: CASRDRGSGNQPQHF
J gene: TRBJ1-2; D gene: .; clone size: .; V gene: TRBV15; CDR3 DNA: TGTGCCACCAGCGTGACGACAGCTACGGACTATGGCTACACCTTC; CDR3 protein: CATSVTTATDYGYTF
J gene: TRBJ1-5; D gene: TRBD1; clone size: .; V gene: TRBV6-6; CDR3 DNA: TGTGCCAGCAGTCCAGACAGGGGGAATCAGCCCCAGCATTTT; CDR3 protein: CASSPDRGNQPQHF
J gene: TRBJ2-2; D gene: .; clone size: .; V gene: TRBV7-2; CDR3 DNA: TGTGCCAGCAGCCGCACCCGGGGTCCCACCGGGGAGCTGTTTTTT; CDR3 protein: CASSRTRGPTGELFF
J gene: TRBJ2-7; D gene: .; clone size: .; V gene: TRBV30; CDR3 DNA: TGTGCCTGCTTACCACGGGGGAGCTACGAGCAGTACTTC; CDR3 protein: CACLPRGSYEQYF
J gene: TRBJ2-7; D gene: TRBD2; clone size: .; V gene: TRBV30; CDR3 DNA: TGTGCCTGGAGTGTCGGACTAGCGGGAGGGCTCAGGAGCTCCTACGAGCAGTACTTC; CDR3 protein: CAWSVGLAGGLRSSYEQYF
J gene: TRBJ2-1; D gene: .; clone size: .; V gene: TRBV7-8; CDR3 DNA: TGTGCCAGCAGCTCCCAAATATTGATAGCGTCATACAATGAGCAGTTCTTC; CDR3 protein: CASSSQILIASYNEQFF
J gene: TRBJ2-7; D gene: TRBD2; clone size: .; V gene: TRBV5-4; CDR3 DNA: TGTGCCAGCAGCTTCGGGGCGGGAGACTACTACGAGCAGTACTTC; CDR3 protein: CASSFGAGDYYEQYF
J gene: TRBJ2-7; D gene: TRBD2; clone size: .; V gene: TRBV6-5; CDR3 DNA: TGTGCCAGCAGTTCCCCAGGCGGGAGCGGGTACGAGCAGTACTTC; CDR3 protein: CASSSPGGSGYEQYF
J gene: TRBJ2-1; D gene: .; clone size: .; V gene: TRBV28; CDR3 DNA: TGTGCCAGCGAAGGGGGTTCCTACAATGAGCAGTTCTTC; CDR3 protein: CASEGGSYNEQFF
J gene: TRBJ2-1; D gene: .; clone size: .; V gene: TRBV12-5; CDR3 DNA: TGTGCTAGTGGTTTGGTTAGGGGCGTGGGGGCTCACAATGAGCAGTTCTTC; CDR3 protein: CASGLVRGVGAHNEQFF
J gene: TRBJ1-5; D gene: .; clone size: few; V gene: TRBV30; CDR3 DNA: TGTGCCTGGACCACTGGGCGCAATCAGCCCCAGCATTTT; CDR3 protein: CAWTTGRNQPQHF
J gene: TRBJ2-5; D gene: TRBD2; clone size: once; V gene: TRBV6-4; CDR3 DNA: TGTGCCACCAAACGACTAGCGGGAGAGGGAGAGACCCAGTACTTC; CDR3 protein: CATKRLAGEGETQYF
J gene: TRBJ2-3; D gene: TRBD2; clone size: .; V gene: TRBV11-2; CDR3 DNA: TGTGCCAGCAGCTCCCCTCCAGGGACTAGTCTGTCAGGAACGCAGTATTTT; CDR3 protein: CASSSPPGTSLSGTQYF
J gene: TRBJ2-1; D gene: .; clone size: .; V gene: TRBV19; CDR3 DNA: TGTGCCAGTAGAGGATCCGCAGGATCCTACAATGAGCAGTTCTTC; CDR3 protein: CASRGSAGSYNEQFF
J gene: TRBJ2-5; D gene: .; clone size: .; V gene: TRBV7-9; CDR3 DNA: TGTGCCAGCAGCCCGGCGCAGGGCCACCAAGAGACCCAGTACTTC; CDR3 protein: CASSPAQGHQETQYF
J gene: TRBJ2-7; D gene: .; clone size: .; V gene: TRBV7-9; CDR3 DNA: TGTGCCAGCAGCTCCAGGGGTTACGAGCAGTACTTC; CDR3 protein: CASSSRGYEQYF
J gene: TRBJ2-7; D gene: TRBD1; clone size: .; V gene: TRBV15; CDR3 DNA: TGTGCCACCAGCAACCCGGGACAGATCTACGAGCAGTACTTC; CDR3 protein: CATSNPGQIYEQYF
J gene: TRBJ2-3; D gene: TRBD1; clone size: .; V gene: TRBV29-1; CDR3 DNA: TGCAGCGTAACCGGGACAGTGACCACAGATACGCAGTATTTT; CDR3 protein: CSVTGTVTTDTQYF
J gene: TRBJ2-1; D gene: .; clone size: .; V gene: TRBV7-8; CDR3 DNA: TGTGCCAGCAGCCTGCAGCGGGTGCTTGACAATGAGCAGTTCTTC; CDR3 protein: CASSLQRVLDNEQFF
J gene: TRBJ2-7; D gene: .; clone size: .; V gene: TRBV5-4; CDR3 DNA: TGTGCCAGCAGTCGCGGGCAGGAGCGGTACGAGCAGTACTTC; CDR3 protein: CASSRGQERYEQYF
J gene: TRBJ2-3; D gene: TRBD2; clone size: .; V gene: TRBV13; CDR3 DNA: TGTGCCAGCAGCTCCGGACTAGACCTAAACCCAGATACGCAGTATTTT; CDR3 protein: CASSSGLDLNPDTQYF
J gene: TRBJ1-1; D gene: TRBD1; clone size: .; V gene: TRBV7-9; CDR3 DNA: TGTGCCAGCAGCTTGACAGGGGCGCTCGCCGAAGCTTTCTTT; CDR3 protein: CASSLTGALAEAFF
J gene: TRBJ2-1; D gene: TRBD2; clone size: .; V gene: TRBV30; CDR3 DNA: TGTGCCTGGACTAGCGGGATTATGCTCTACAATGAGCAGTTCTTC; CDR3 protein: CAWTSGIMLYNEQFF
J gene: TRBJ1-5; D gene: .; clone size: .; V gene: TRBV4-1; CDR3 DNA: TGCGCCAGCAGCCACCGCGACAGATTCAATCAGCCCCAGCATTTT; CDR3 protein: CASSHRDRFNQPQHF
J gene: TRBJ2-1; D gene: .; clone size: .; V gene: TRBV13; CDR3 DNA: TGTGCCAGCAGCTTAGAGCTTTTTTCGGATGAGCAGTTCTTC; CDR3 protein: CASSLELFSDEQFF
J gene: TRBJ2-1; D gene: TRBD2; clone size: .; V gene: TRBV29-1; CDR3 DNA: TGCAGCGTTGAAGGGACTAGCGGGGTCAGCTCCTACAATGAGCAGTTCTTC; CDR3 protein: CSVEGTSGVSSYNEQFF
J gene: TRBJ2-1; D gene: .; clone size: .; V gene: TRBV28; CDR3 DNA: TGTGCCACTGCGTCCTCAGCGTCCTACAATGAGCAGTTCTTC; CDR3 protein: CATASSASYNEQFF
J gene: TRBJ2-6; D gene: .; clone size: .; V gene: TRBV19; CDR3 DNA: TGTGCCAGTAGTTCAGGGGCCAACGTCCTGACTTTC; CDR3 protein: CASSSGANVLTF
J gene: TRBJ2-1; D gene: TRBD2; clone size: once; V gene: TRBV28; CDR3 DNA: TGTGCCAGCAGTTTAAGAGTTGGGTGGGCCAGCGGGAGGCCCCTACTTAACAATGAGCAGTTCTTC; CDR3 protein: CASSLRVGWASGRPLLNNEQFF
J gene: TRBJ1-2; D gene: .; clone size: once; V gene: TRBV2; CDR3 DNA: TGTGCCAGCATGCCGGGATTAAACTATGGCTACACCTTC; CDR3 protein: CASMPGLNYGYTF